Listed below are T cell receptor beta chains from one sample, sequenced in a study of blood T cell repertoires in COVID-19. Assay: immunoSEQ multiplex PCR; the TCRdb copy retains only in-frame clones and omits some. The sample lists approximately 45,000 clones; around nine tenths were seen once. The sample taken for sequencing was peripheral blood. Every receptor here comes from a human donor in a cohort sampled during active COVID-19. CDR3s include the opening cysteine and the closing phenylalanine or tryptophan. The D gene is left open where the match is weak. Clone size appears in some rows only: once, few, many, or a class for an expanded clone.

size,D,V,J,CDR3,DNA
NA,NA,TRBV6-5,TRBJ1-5,CASSSWGGNQPQHF,TGTGCCAGCAGTTCTTGGGGGGGCAATCAGCCCCAGCATTTT
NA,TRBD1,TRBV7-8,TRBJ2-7,CASSTRDRGSEQYF,TGTGCCAGCAGCACCCGGGACAGGGGATCCGAGCAGTACTTC
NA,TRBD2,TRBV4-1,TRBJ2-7,CASSQSTSGSSYEQYF,TGTGCCAGCAGCCAGTCCACTAGCGGAAGCTCCTACGAGCAGTACTTC
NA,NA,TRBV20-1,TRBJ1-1,CSASSWAGSPNTEAFF,TGCAGTGCTAGTAGTTGGGCGGGGTCCCCTAACACTGAAGCTTTCTTT
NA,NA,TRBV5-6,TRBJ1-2,CASSLEGVLSYGYTF,TGTGCCAGCAGCTTGGAAGGGGTTTTATCCTATGGCTACACCTTC
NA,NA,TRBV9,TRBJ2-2,CASTLRAGANTGELFF,TGTGCCAGCACGCTCCGTGCAGGCGCGAACACCGGGGAGCTGTTTTTT
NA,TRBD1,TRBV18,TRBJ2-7,CASSPDREQYF,TGTGCCAGCTCACCTGACAGGGAACAGTACTTC
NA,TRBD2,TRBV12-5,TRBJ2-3,CASGMSGGPYTDTQYF,TGTGCTAGTGGTATGAGCGGGGGGCCATACACAGATACGCAGTATTTT
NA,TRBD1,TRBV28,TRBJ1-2,CASSFWDRGGGYTF,TGTGCCAGCAGTTTTTGGGACAGGGGAGGCGGCTACACCTTC
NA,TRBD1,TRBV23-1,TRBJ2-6,CASSQGPRDRGIIPSGANVLTF,TGCGCCAGCAGTCAAGGGCCCCGGGACAGGGGGATTATACCCTCTGGGGCCAACGTCCTGACTTTC
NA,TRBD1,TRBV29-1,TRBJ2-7,CSVAGGQGTYEQYF,TGCAGCGTTGCCGGAGGACAGGGAACCTACGAGCAGTACTTC
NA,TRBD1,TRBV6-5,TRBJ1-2,CASSWGQGAYGYTF,TGTGCCAGCAGTTGGGGACAGGGGGCCTATGGCTACACCTTC
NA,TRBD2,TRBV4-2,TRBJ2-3,CASSQDIVSGGRDTQYF,TGTGCCAGCAGCCAAGATATTGTAAGCGGGGGGCGAGATACGCAGTATTTT
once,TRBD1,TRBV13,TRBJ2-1,CASSLGGQGLNEQFF,TGTGCCAGCAGCTTAGGAGGACAGGGCTTGAATGAGCAGTTCTTC
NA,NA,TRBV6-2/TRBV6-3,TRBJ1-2,CASSNKGKTRGYTF,TGTGCCAGCAGTAACAAGGGGAAAACGAGGGGCTACACCTTC
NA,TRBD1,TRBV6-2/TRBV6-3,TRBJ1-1,CASSFTGGWTEAFF,TGTGCCAGCAGTTTCACAGGGGGATGGACTGAAGCTTTCTTT
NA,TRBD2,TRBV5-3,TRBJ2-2,CARSLGLAGGLTGELFF,TGTGCCAGAAGCTTGGGACTAGCGGGGGGGCTCACCGGGGAGCTGTTTTTT
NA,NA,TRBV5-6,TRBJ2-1,CASSPRITYNEQFF,TGTGCCAGCAGCCCTAGGATAACCTACAATGAGCAGTTCTTC
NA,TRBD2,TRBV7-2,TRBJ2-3,CASSFLSSGGRGDTQYF,TGTGCCAGCAGCTTTTTGTCTAGCGGGGGCCGGGGAGATACGCAGTATTTT
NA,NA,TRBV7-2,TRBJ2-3,CASSLAVSARRNTQYF,TGTGCCAGCAGCTTAGCGGTTAGCGCGAGGAGGAATACGCAGTATTTT
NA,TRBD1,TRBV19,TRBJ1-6,CASSSRQGAHSPLHF,TGTGCCAGTAGTAGCAGACAGGGGGCGCATTCACCCCTCCACTTT
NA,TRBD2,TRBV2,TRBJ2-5,CASSDLWTSGQETQYF,TGTGCCAGCAGTGACTTGTGGACTAGCGGGCAAGAGACCCAGTACTTC
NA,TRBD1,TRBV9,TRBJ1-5,CASSAGTASNQPQHF,TGTGCCAGCAGCGCCGGGACAGCTAGCAATCAGCCCCAGCATTTT
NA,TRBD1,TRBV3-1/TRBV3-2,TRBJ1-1,CASSKGTGNTEAFF,TGTGCCAGCAGCAAGGGGACAGGGAACACTGAAGCTTTCTTT
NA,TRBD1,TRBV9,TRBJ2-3,CASSVAGGEGTDTQYF,TGTGCCAGCAGCGTAGCAGGGGGCGAGGGGACAGATACGCAGTATTTT
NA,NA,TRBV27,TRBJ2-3,CASSPWGGGDTQYF,TGTGCCAGCAGTCCTTGGGGGGGCGGAGATACGCAGTATTTT
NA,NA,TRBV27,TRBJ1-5,CASSLYGPRQPQHF,TGTGCCAGCAGTTTATACGGTCCACGGCAGCCCCAGCATTTT
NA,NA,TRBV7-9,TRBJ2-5,CASSVQGRETQYF,TGTGCCAGCAGCGTACAGGGTCGGGAGACCCAGTACTTC
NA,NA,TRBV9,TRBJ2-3,CASSVESGWADTQYF,TGTGCCAGCAGCGTAGAGTCGGGGTGGGCAGATACGCAGTATTTT
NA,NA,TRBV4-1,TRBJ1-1,CASSQEETANTEAFF,TGCGCCAGCAGCCAAGAAGAGACAGCGAACACTGAAGCTTTCTTT
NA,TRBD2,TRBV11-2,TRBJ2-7,CASSLVGGSGGLKYEQYF,TGTGCCAGCAGCTTAGTTGGTGGCAGCGGGGGATTAAAATACGAGCAGTACTTC
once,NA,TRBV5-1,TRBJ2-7,CASSLGQPAGEQYF,TGCGCCAGCAGCTTGGGACAGCCCGCCGGCGAGCAGTACTTC
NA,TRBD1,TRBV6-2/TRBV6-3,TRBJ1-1,CASSYYRSPGQGSGNTEAFF,TGTGCCAGCAGTTACTATCGTTCACCGGGACAGGGGTCAGGAAACACTGAAGCTTTCTTT
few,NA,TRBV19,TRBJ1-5,CASSIRGQPQHF,TGTGCCAGTAGTATTAGGGGCCAGCCCCAGCATTTT
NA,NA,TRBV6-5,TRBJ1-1,CASSSSRESEAFF,TGTGCCAGCAGTTCAAGCAGGGAATCTGAAGCTTTCTTT
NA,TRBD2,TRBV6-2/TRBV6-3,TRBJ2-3,CASSYLGLAGGATQYF,TGTGCCAGCAGTTACCTCGGACTAGCGGGGGGCGCTACGCAGTATTTT
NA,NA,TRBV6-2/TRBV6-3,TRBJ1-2,CASSYAGIYGYTF,TGTGCCAGCAGTTACGCAGGGATTTATGGCTACACCTTC
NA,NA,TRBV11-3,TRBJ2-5,CASSLGEQETQYF,TGTGCCAGCAGCTTAGGGGAGCAAGAGACCCAGTACTTC
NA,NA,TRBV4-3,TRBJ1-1,CASSQVGGGEAFF,TGCGCCAGCAGCCAAGTCGGGGGTGGTGAAGCTTTCTTT
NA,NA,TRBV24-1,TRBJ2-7,CATSDTSSSDEQYF,TGTGCCACCAGTGACACCTCTTCCAGTGACGAGCAGTACTTC
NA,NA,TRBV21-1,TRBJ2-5,CASSKAGGPIQETQYF,TGTGCCAGCAGCAAAGCAGGGGGACCAATCCAAGAGACCCAGTACTTC
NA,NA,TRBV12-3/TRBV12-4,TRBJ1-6,CASSLINSPLHF,TGTGCCAGCAGTTTAATAAATTCACCCCTCCACTTT
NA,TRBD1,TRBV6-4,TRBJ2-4,CASSERQGAAKNIQYF,TGTGCCAGCAGTGAGCGGCAGGGGGCGGCCAAAAACATTCAGTACTTC
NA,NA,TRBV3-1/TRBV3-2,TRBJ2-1,CASSQDRGAYNEQFF,TGTGCCAGCAGCCAAGATCGAGGTGCCTACAATGAGCAGTTCTTC
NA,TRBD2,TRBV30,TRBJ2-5,CAWRGGTSGGLTQETQYF,TGTGCCTGGAGGGGAGGGACTAGCGGGGGGTTAACCCAAGAGACCCAGTACTTC
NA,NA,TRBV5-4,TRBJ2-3,CASSPGFRGGEATDTQYF,TGTGCCAGCAGCCCGGGATTTCGAGGCGGGGAAGCCACAGATACGCAGTATTTT
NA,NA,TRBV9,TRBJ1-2,CASSVRGGDNYGYTF,TGTGCCAGCAGCGTACGCGGCGGCGATAACTATGGCTACACCTTC
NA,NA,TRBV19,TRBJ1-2,CASTPGPDTYYGYTF,TGTGCCAGTACCCCCGGCCCAGACACCTACTATGGCTACACCTTC